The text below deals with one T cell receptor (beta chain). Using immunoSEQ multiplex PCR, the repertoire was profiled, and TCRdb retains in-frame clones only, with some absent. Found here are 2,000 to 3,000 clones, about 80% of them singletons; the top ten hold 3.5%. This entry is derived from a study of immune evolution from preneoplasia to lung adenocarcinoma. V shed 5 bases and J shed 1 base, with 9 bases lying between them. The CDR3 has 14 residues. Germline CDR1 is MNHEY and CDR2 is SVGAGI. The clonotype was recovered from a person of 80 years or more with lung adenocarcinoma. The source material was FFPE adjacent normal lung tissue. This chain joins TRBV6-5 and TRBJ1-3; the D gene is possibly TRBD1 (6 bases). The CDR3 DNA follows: TGTGCCAGCAGTAGGGGGGGTTCTGGAAACACCATATATTTT. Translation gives CASSRGGSGNTIYF.